Listed below are T cell receptor beta chains from one sample, sequenced in a study of shared clonotypes between healthy human individuals. The repertoire was sequenced with immunoSEQ multiplex PCR; TCRdb's copy has only in-frame clones and lacks some. The table has hundreds of thousands of clones, around four fifths seen once. Material: memory CD4+ T cells sorted from blood. These receptors originate from a woman between 25 and 40 years old in good health. CDR3s include the opening cysteine and the closing phenylalanine or tryptophan. D genes are given only for firm matches. Rows give clone size only sometimes, using once, few, many, or a class for an expanded clone.

d_gene: -
abundance: -
j_gene: TRBJ2-6
v_gene: TRBV5-1
CDR3nt: TGCGCCAGCAGCTCCGGGGCTACGGGGGCCAACGTCCTGACTTTC
CDR3aa: CASSSGATGANVLTF

d_gene: TRBD2
abundance: -
j_gene: TRBJ2-3
v_gene: TRBV9
CDR3nt: TGTGCCAGCAGCGTAGGCCTAGCGGACAATACGCAGTATTTT
CDR3aa: CASSVGLADNTQYF

d_gene: TRBD1
abundance: -
j_gene: TRBJ1-1
v_gene: TRBV7-6
CDR3nt: TGTGCCAGCAGCTTAGGAGGGACAGGGACCACTGAAGCTTTCTTT
CDR3aa: CASSLGGTGTTEAFF

d_gene: TRBD2
abundance: -
j_gene: TRBJ2-3
v_gene: TRBV5-1
CDR3nt: TGCGCCAGCAGCCCAGGGACTAGCGGGAACACAGATACGCAGTATTTT
CDR3aa: CASSPGTSGNTDTQYF

d_gene: -
abundance: -
j_gene: TRBJ2-1
v_gene: TRBV11-2
CDR3nt: TGTGCCAGCAGCCGGGCCAGTGAGCAGTTCTTC
CDR3aa: CASSRASEQFF

d_gene: -
abundance: -
j_gene: TRBJ2-2
v_gene: TRBV5-6
CDR3nt: TGTGCCAGCAGCTCCACATATAACCTGAACACCGGGGAGCTGTTTTTT
CDR3aa: CASSSTYNLNTGELFF

d_gene: -
abundance: -
j_gene: TRBJ1-1
v_gene: TRBV4-1
CDR3nt: TGCGCCAGCAGCCCGATGGCTTGGGCTGGAGCTTTCTTT
CDR3aa: CASSPMAWAGAFF

d_gene: TRBD2
abundance: -
j_gene: TRBJ2-1
v_gene: TRBV7-2
CDR3nt: TGTGCCAGCAGCTTTAGCGGGAGCCGTAACAATGAGCAGTTCTTC
CDR3aa: CASSFSGSRNNEQFF

d_gene: -
abundance: -
j_gene: TRBJ1-1
v_gene: TRBV13
CDR3nt: TGTGCCAGCAGCTTAGATCAGGGGATAAACACTGAAGCTTTCTTT
CDR3aa: CASSLDQGINTEAFF

d_gene: TRBD2
abundance: -
j_gene: TRBJ2-1
v_gene: TRBV7-9
CDR3nt: TGTGCCAGCAGCCGCCAGCATTCTAGCGGGACCTACAATGAGCAGTTCTTC
CDR3aa: CASSRQHSSGTYNEQFF

d_gene: -
abundance: -
j_gene: TRBJ1-1
v_gene: TRBV15
CDR3nt: TGTGCCACCAGCAGAGATTCCAGCTACGGGAACGATTTCTTT
CDR3aa: CATSRDSSYGNDFF

d_gene: -
abundance: -
j_gene: TRBJ1-3
v_gene: TRBV7-8
CDR3nt: TGTGCCAGCAGCTCCGACTCTGGAAACACCATATACTTT
CDR3aa: CASSSDSGNTIYF

d_gene: -
abundance: once
j_gene: TRBJ1-5
v_gene: TRBV19
CDR3nt: TGTGCCAGCCACAGCGGGGGGGTAGGGAATCAGCCCCAGCATTTT
CDR3aa: CASHSGGVGNQPQHF

d_gene: -
abundance: -
j_gene: TRBJ1-2
v_gene: TRBV9
CDR3nt: TGTGCCAGCAGCGTAGAAAAGGGGTTTTATGGCTACACCTTC
CDR3aa: CASSVEKGFYGYTF

d_gene: -
abundance: -
j_gene: TRBJ2-7
v_gene: TRBV11-3
CDR3nt: TGTGCCAGCAGCCGCAGGGGAGCCTACGAGCAGTACTTC
CDR3aa: CASSRRGAYEQYF

d_gene: -
abundance: many
j_gene: TRBJ2-3
v_gene: TRBV18
CDR3nt: TGTGCCAGCTCAACGCAAAGCGGTCCATGGGATACGCAGTATTTT
CDR3aa: CASSTQSGPWDTQYF

d_gene: TRBD2
abundance: -
j_gene: TRBJ2-3
v_gene: TRBV5-1
CDR3nt: TGCGCCAGCAGCCTACTAGCGGGAACGGGAGATACGCAGTATTTT
CDR3aa: CASSLLAGTGDTQYF

d_gene: -
abundance: -
j_gene: TRBJ2-5
v_gene: TRBV9
CDR3nt: TGTGCCAGCAGCGGTAATGGACAGAAGGAGACCCAGTACTTC
CDR3aa: CASSGNGQKETQYF

d_gene: -
abundance: -
j_gene: TRBJ2-3
v_gene: TRBV9
CDR3nt: TGTGCCAGCAGCGTAGTTGGAGGTCCCACAGATACGCAGTATTTT
CDR3aa: CASSVVGGPTDTQYF

d_gene: TRBD2
abundance: -
j_gene: TRBJ2-7
v_gene: TRBV9
CDR3nt: TGTGCCAGCAGCGCCCTCGGGACTAGCGCTTCCTACGAGCAGTACTTC
CDR3aa: CASSALGTSASYEQYF

d_gene: TRBD2
abundance: -
j_gene: TRBJ2-3
v_gene: TRBV5-1
CDR3nt: TGCGCCAGCAGCGATAGCGGGAGGCGAACAGATACGCAGTATTTT
CDR3aa: CASSDSGRRTDTQYF

d_gene: -
abundance: -
j_gene: TRBJ1-1
v_gene: TRBV11-3
CDR3nt: TGTGCCAGCAGCTTCTCCCGGAACACTGAAGCTTTCTTT
CDR3aa: CASSFSRNTEAFF

d_gene: TRBD2
abundance: few
j_gene: TRBJ2-1
v_gene: TRBV5-1
CDR3nt: TGCGCCAGCAGCTTACGCGGGACTAGCGGCTACAATGAGCAGTTCTTC
CDR3aa: CASSLRGTSGYNEQFF

d_gene: -
abundance: -
j_gene: TRBJ2-2
v_gene: TRBV9
CDR3nt: TGTGCCAGCAGGGCAGGCTGGCGGGAGAACACCGGGGAGCTGTTTTTT
CDR3aa: CASRAGWRENTGELFF

d_gene: TRBD1
abundance: -
j_gene: TRBJ1-4
v_gene: TRBV10-2
CDR3nt: TGCGCCAGCAGAAGGGGGCCAACGGTTAATGAAAAACTGTTTTTT
CDR3aa: CASRRGPTVNEKLFF

d_gene: TRBD2
abundance: few
j_gene: TRBJ2-7
v_gene: TRBV5-5
CDR3nt: TGTGCCAGCAGCTTGTTCTGGCTAGCGGGTGAGACTAATATGGAGCAGTACTTC
CDR3aa: CASSLFWLAGETNMEQYF

d_gene: TRBD1
abundance: -
j_gene: TRBJ1-1
v_gene: TRBV7-9
CDR3nt: TGTGCCAGCAGGCGAGACAGGGGAGCTTACACTGAAGCTTTCTTT
CDR3aa: CASRRDRGAYTEAFF

d_gene: -
abundance: -
j_gene: TRBJ2-6
v_gene: TRBV7-8
CDR3nt: TGTGCCAGCAGCCCCAGGGGTCCCAGCTCTGGGGCCAACGTCCTGACTTTC
CDR3aa: CASSPRGPSSGANVLTF

d_gene: -
abundance: -
j_gene: TRBJ2-1
v_gene: TRBV11-1
CDR3nt: TGTGCCAGCAGCTCCCCCCCGGGTGCTGAGCAGTTCTTC
CDR3aa: CASSSPPGAEQFF

d_gene: -
abundance: -
j_gene: TRBJ2-7
v_gene: TRBV28
CDR3nt: TGTGCCAGCAGTGGCGCCACTAGTCCTAGCTCCTACGAGCAGTACTTC
CDR3aa: CASSGATSPSSYEQYF

d_gene: -
abundance: -
j_gene: TRBJ2-3
v_gene: TRBV10-3
CDR3nt: TGTGCCATCAAAGGAGGGGCGGCGGGAAGCACGCAGTATTTT
CDR3aa: CAIKGGAAGSTQYF

d_gene: -
abundance: -
j_gene: TRBJ2-3
v_gene: TRBV7-9
CDR3nt: TGTGCCAGCACCCGGACTACCGAGGGGACGCAGTATTTT
CDR3aa: CASTRTTEGTQYF

d_gene: TRBD1
abundance: -
j_gene: TRBJ1-5
v_gene: TRBV5-1
CDR3nt: TGCGCCAGCGGCCAGGGGGACTCGGGGCCACCTCGCACTTTGGAGGAGCCCCAGCATTTT
CDR3aa: CASGQGDSGPPRTLEEPQHF

d_gene: -
abundance: -
j_gene: TRBJ1-5
v_gene: TRBV6-1
CDR3nt: TGTGCCAGCAGTGGTCAGAGTTTGGGCAATCAGCCCCAGCATTTT
CDR3aa: CASSGQSLGNQPQHF

d_gene: TRBD2
abundance: -
j_gene: TRBJ2-7
v_gene: TRBV7-2
CDR3nt: TGTGCCAGCACCACTTTCTCTGGTTGGGCTAGCGGGTTAGTCTTC
CDR3aa: CASTTFSGWASGLVF

d_gene: -
abundance: -
j_gene: TRBJ1-2
v_gene: TRBV7-9
CDR3nt: TGTGCCAGCGGCCGAGCTGGGAATCTGAACTATGGCTACACCTTC
CDR3aa: CASGRAGNLNYGYTF

d_gene: TRBD2
abundance: few
j_gene: TRBJ2-7
v_gene: TRBV6-5
CDR3nt: TGTGCCAGCAGTTACAACTTAGCGGGAGGGTACGAGCAGTACTTC
CDR3aa: CASSYNLAGGYEQYF

d_gene: -
abundance: few
j_gene: TRBJ2-1
v_gene: TRBV11-2
CDR3nt: TGTGCCAGCAGCACGGGACTCGCATACAATGAGCAGTTCTTC
CDR3aa: CASSTGLAYNEQFF

d_gene: -
abundance: -
j_gene: TRBJ1-2
v_gene: TRBV30
CDR3nt: TGTGCTCAGTACACCGAGGGGGGTGGCTACACCTTC
CDR3aa: CAQYTEGGGYTF

d_gene: -
abundance: -
j_gene: TRBJ2-1
v_gene: TRBV7-8
CDR3nt: TGTGCCAGCAGGTGGGGGGCGGAAAGCTCCTACAATGAGCAGTTCTTC
CDR3aa: CASRWGAESSYNEQFF

d_gene: -
abundance: many
j_gene: TRBJ1-1
v_gene: TRBV7-6
CDR3nt: TGTGCCAGCAGCTCCCAAACAGACACTGAAGCTTTCTTT
CDR3aa: CASSSQTDTEAFF

d_gene: TRBD1
abundance: -
j_gene: TRBJ1-4
v_gene: TRBV5-1
CDR3nt: TGCGCCAGCAGCTTAGGACAGGGCGGGGAAAAACTGTTTTTT
CDR3aa: CASSLGQGGEKLFF

d_gene: TRBD2
abundance: -
j_gene: TRBJ2-7
v_gene: TRBV10-3
CDR3nt: TGTGCCTCACACGGGGGGATCCACGAGCAGTACTTC
CDR3aa: CASHGGIHEQYF

d_gene: -
abundance: few
j_gene: TRBJ1-4
v_gene: TRBV27
CDR3nt: TGTGCCAGCAGTTCCAGACACGCAACTAATGAAAAACTGTTTTTT
CDR3aa: CASSSRHATNEKLFF

d_gene: -
abundance: -
j_gene: TRBJ2-1
v_gene: TRBV11-2
CDR3nt: TGTGCCAGCAGCTTAGATCGAAACCTGCGGGAGCAGTTCTTC
CDR3aa: CASSLDRNLREQFF

d_gene: -
abundance: -
j_gene: TRBJ1-2
v_gene: TRBV27
CDR3nt: TGTGCCAGCACTACCAACCCGGAGTCCTATGGCTACACCTTC
CDR3aa: CASTTNPESYGYTF

d_gene: -
abundance: -
j_gene: TRBJ2-3
v_gene: TRBV7-3
CDR3nt: TGTGCCAGCAGCTCAAACCCGACAGGGAGGGGCTCAGATACGCAGTATTTT
CDR3aa: CASSSNPTGRGSDTQYF

d_gene: TRBD1
abundance: few
j_gene: TRBJ1-4
v_gene: TRBV29-1
CDR3nt: TGCAGCGCCAATCCATCGGGACAGGGAGGAAAACTGTTTTTT
CDR3aa: CSANPSGQGGKLFF

d_gene: TRBD1
abundance: -
j_gene: TRBJ2-7
v_gene: TRBV10-1
CDR3nt: TGCGCCAGCAGGGCCGGGACAGGGACTGGAGACGAGCAGTACTTC
CDR3aa: CASRAGTGTGDEQYF

d_gene: -
abundance: -
j_gene: TRBJ2-7
v_gene: TRBV28
CDR3nt: TGTGCCAGCAGTTTAGTAGCGGTCTCCTACGAGCAGTACTTC
CDR3aa: CASSLVAVSYEQYF

d_gene: TRBD1
abundance: -
j_gene: TRBJ1-1
v_gene: TRBV11-1
CDR3nt: TGTGCCAGCAGGAAAAGGGTCGGGACAGGGAACACTGAAGCTTTCTTT
CDR3aa: CASRKRVGTGNTEAFF

d_gene: -
abundance: -
j_gene: TRBJ2-1
v_gene: TRBV6-5
CDR3nt: TGTGCCAGCAGTTCCTGGGGGGCCAATGAGCAGTTCTTC
CDR3aa: CASSSWGANEQFF

d_gene: TRBD2
abundance: -
j_gene: TRBJ2-7
v_gene: TRBV5-4
CDR3nt: TGTGCCAGCAGCAAGGGACTAGCGGGGACCTCCTACGAGCAGTACTTC
CDR3aa: CASSKGLAGTSYEQYF

d_gene: -
abundance: -
j_gene: TRBJ2-2
v_gene: TRBV27
CDR3nt: TGTGCCAGCAGTTTAGAGGGGGTCGACACCGGGGAGCTGTTTTTT
CDR3aa: CASSLEGVDTGELFF

d_gene: -
abundance: -
j_gene: TRBJ2-7
v_gene: TRBV6-6
CDR3nt: TGTGCCAGCAGTTACGGGGGACACCCCCGGGGCGAGCAGTACTTC
CDR3aa: CASSYGGHPRGEQYF

d_gene: -
abundance: once
j_gene: TRBJ2-1
v_gene: TRBV4-2
CDR3nt: TGTGCCAGCAGCCAAGATGAAAATCGGGTGAATGAGCAGTTCTTC
CDR3aa: CASSQDENRVNEQFF

d_gene: TRBD1
abundance: -
j_gene: TRBJ2-7
v_gene: TRBV5-1
CDR3nt: TGCGCCAGCAGCTTGGGCGCAGGGGGCGAAGAGCAGTACTTC
CDR3aa: CASSLGAGGEEQYF